The 8 T cell receptor beta chains reported below all come from one sample, sequenced in a study of CD8 T cells in ankylosing spondylitis. TCRdb processed the 5' RACE reads anew with MiXCR; each CDR3 protein has one entry. Of around 140,000 distinct CDR3 sequences detected, about 10% appear once; the ten largest clones hold about 4%. Specimen: blood, either unsorted or a sorted T cell fraction (not recorded which). These receptors originate from a female donor with ankylosing spondylitis or in good health (not recorded which).

About this clonotype itself: A read error may explain this, as a much larger clone is one base away. The chain links TRBV12-3 or TRBV12-4 to TRBJ2-4, with TRBD1 identical over 7 bases. The CDR3 length is 14 residues. CDR3 sequence (DNA): TGTGCCTGCAGTACGTCAGGGTCAGGGGGCATTCAGTACTTC. Its translation: CACSTSGSGGIQYF.

With regard to this clonotype: One base away lies a much larger clone, so this may be a sequencing read error. The V and J genes are TRBV6-1 and TRBJ2-3; D is ambiguous. V lost 4 bases to trimming and J lost 1 base, with 6 bases between them. Germline V gene lookup returns CDR1 MNHNS and CDR2 SASEGT. The CDR3 covers 13 residues. The CDR3 region is CASSARGTDTQYF. CDR3 DNA sequence: TGTGCCAGCAGTGCCCGGGGCACAGATACGCAGTATTTT.

The chain carries TRBV18 and TRBJ1-1; D gene uncertain. V lost 5 bases, J lost 4 bases, and 14 bases lay in between. The CDR3 length is 14 residues. Germline-derived CDR1 and CDR2 are KGHSH and LQKENI. The CDR3 sequence is CASSSLMAGTEAFF. CDR3 coding DNA: TGTGCCAGCTCATCTCTAATGGCGGGCACTGAAGCTTTCTTT. Variable domain in full (rest from reference TRBV18 and TRBJ1-1): NAGVMQNPRHLVRRRGQEARLRCSPMKGHSHVYWYRQLPEEGLKFMVYLQKENIIDESGMPKERFSAEFPKEGPSILRIQQVVRGDSAAYFCASSSLMAGTEAFFGQGTRLTVV.

At least ten counts were recorded for this clonotype. J is TRBJ1-3 and V is TRBV24-1; D remains ambiguous. The V gene lost 5 bases and the J gene lost 4 bases, with 14 bases spanning the gap. Germline CDR1 is KGHDR and CDR2 is SFDVKD. CDR3 length: 15 residues. The CDR3 region is CATSAATAGGNTIYF. The DNA of the CDR3 is TGTGCCACCAGTGCGGCTACCGCGGGAGGAAACACCATATATTTT.

The gene calls are TRBV20-1 and TRBJ1-1; no reliable D call. V was pared by 5 bases and J by 0 bases, with 7 bases between. Germline-derived CDR1 and CDR2 are DFQATT and SNEGSKA (reference sequence). There are 12 residues in the CDR3. The DNA of the CDR3 is TGCAGTGCTTCACGTGTGAACACTGAAGCTTTCTTT. Its translation is CSASRVNTEAFF.

Many counts were recorded for this clonotype. In DNA form, the CDR3 reads TGCAGCGTTGACAGGGGTGTGATGAACACTGAAGCTTTCTTT. Its translation is CSVDRGVMNTEAFF. The chain couples TRBV29-1 to TRBJ1-1; perhaps TRBD1 as D (6 bases). Trimming stripped 3 bases from V and 0 bases from J, with 11 bases between. This CDR3 comprises 14 residues. The germline V gene encodes CDR1 SQVTM and CDR2 ANQGSEA. The full variable domain, with the rest looked up from reference TRBV29-1 and TRBJ1-1, is SAVISQKPSRDICQRGTSLTIQCQVDSQVTMMFWYRQQPGQSLTLIATANQGSEATYESGFVIDKFPISRPNLTFSTLTVSNMSPEDSSIYLCSVDRGVMNTEAFFGQGTRLTVV.

This clonotype was seen a handful of times. The chain recombines TRBV5-1 with TRBJ2-5; TRBD1 matches 7 bases. The germline gives CDR1 SGHRS, CDR2 YFSETQ. The V segment lost 3 bases and the J segment 3 bases; nucleotides outside the gene matches: 5. The CDR3 sequence is 14 residues long. CDR3 DNA sequence: TGCGCCAGCAGCTCGACAGGGACCAAAGAGACCCAGTACTTC. It specifies CASSSTGTKETQYF.

This clonotype was counted between two and nine times. The J gene is TRBJ2-5, the V gene TRBV20-1; 13 bases map to TRBD2. Germline CDR1 DFQATT, CDR2 SNEGSKA (reference sequence). This CDR3 contains 16 residues. The CDR3, as DNA: TGCAGGCCAACGACTAGCGGGGGGCCCCCACAAGAGACCCAGTACTTC. Translation: CRPTTSGGPPQETQYF.